The 18 T cell receptor beta chains given below trace back to one sample, sequenced in a study of molecular identifiers for immune sequencing clone quantification. MiXCR, applied by TCRdb to the PCR reads, yields one record per CDR3 protein. The data contain about 640,000 distinct CDR3 sequences, 20% of them singletons. The specimen was naive CD8+ T cells from blood, with Jurkat cell RNA spiked in. As to subset: FACS-sorted CD8+CD4-CCR7+CD45RA+ naive T cells. These receptors all stem from a human donor in good health. Some libraries in this study had Jurkat cell RNA spiked in.

This clonotype was seen many times. The chain couples TRBV4-1 to TRBJ2-3; the D gene could be TRBD1 or TRBD2 (5 bases each). CDR3 size: 16 residues. The V end lost 2 bases, the J end lost 5 bases, and 17 bases lay between the germline ends. Germline loops: CDR1 MGHRA, CDR2 YSYEKL. Here the CDR3 DNA reads TGCGCCAGCAGCCAACAAGGGACCCCGCAAGGAGATACGCAGTATTTT. Translating gives CASSQQGTPQGDTQYF.

This clonotype was seen ten or more times. The chain uses TRBV7-6 and TRBJ2-5; 8 nucleotides line up with TRBD1. CDR3 size: 14 residues. V gave up 5 bases and J gave up 5 bases; unmatched junction bases: 7. Germline CDR1 and CDR2: SGHVS and FNYEAQ. This CDR3 is CASSPPGGWETQYF. Written as DNA, the CDR3 is TGTGCCAGCAGCCCCCCAGGGGGCTGGGAGACCCAGTACTTC. Complete variable domain (other parts from reference TRBV7-6 and TRBJ2-5): GAGVSQSPRYKVTKRGQDVALRCDPISGHVSLYWYRQALGQGPEFLTYFNYEAQQDKSGLPNDRFSAERPEGSISTLTIQRTEQRDSAMYRCASSPPGGWETQYFGPGTRLLVL.

The chain carries TRBV5-1 and TRBJ2-7; possibly TRBD2 for D (6 bases). V lost 0 bases, J lost 0 bases, and 13 bases lay in between. Germline V gives CDR1 SGHRS, CDR2 YFSETQ. This CDR3 spans 16 amino acids. The CDR3: CASSLGRDHTSYEQYF. The DNA for the CDR3 is TGCGCCAGCAGCTTGGGGCGGGACCATACCTCCTACGAGCAGTACTTC.

The chain has TRBV30 and TRBJ2-7; possibly TRBD1 for D (6 bases). Germline CDR1 reads GTSNPN; CDR2 reads SVGIG (reference sequence). V lost 5 bases and J lost 3, with 14 bases in between. The CDR3 spans 13 residues. CDR3 residues: CAWDLDSNYEQYF. In nucleotides, the CDR3 is TGTGCCTGGGATTTGGACAGTAACTACGAGCAGTACTTC.

The chain uses TRBV12-3 or TRBV12-4 and TRBJ2-3; D is ambiguous. The end of the DNA is better explained by TRBJ1-5, so the J call may be wrong. CDR3 size: 13 residues. The CDR3 DNA follows: TGTGCCAGCAGTTTAATTGGCACAGATACGCAGCATTTT. It yields the protein CASSLIGTDTQHF.

This clonotype has a count of ten or more. The chain combines TRBV4-1 with TRBJ2-6, with D hard to call. This CDR3 region has 15 residues. Per the germline V gene, CDR1 is MGHRA and CDR2 is YSYEKL. V shed 1 base and J shed 0 bases, with 4 bases lying between them. The CDR3 nucleotides read TGCGCCAGCAGCCAAGCTAGCTCTGGGGCCAACGTCCTGACTTTC. Amino acid sequence: CASSQASSGANVLTF.

This clonotype occurred many times. The genes are TRBV5-4 and TRBJ2-3, with 13 bases matching TRBD2. CDR3 length: 19 amino acids. V lost 0 bases and J lost 0; bases outside the gene matches: 7. CDR1 is SGHNT, CDR2 YYREEE, per germline (reference sequence). The CDR3 is CASSLELAGGPDSTDTQYF. The CDR3 bases are TGTGCCAGCAGCTTGGAACTAGCGGGGGGGCCCGATAGCACAGATACGCAGTATTTT.

The rearrangement links TRBV12-3 or TRBV12-4 to TRBJ2-1, with 10 bases identical to TRBD1. This CDR3 region has 14 residues. The J segment lost 6 bases and the V segment lost 6 bases, leaving 5 bases of the junction unmatched. This CDR3 is CASRPGQGFNEQFF. The CDR3 nucleotides are TGTGCCAGCAGGCCGGGACAGGGGTTCAATGAGCAGTTCTTC.

In the case of this clonotype: Sequence at one end of the junction differs from germline and may be a read error. The chain employs TRBV2 and TRBJ1-5; D not resolved. Germline loops: CDR1 SNHLY, CDR2 FYNNEI. This CDR3 contains 14 residues. The DNA for the CDR3 is TGTGCCAGCGGTGACGACGGCCCCAGGCAGCCCCAGCATTTT. Its translation is CASGDDGPRQPQHF.

This clonotype was counted many times. V is TRBV12-3 or TRBV12-4 and J is TRBJ2-6; TRBD2 matches 7 bases. The CDR3 contains 16 residues. V dropped 6 bases and J dropped 4; count of bases not matched to a gene: 9. In DNA form, the CDR3 reads TGTGCCAGCAGCCAGATAGCGGGTGGAGGGGCCAACGTCCTGACTTTC. It translates to CASSQIAGGGANVLTF.

This clonotype has only a few counts. The V and J genes are TRBV3-1 and TRBJ2-2; 9 nucleotides agree with TRBD2. The CDR3 spans 15 residues. V was pared by 3 bases and J by 4 bases, with 3 bases of the junction left unmatched. Germline loops: CDR1 LGHDT, CDR2 YNNKEL (reference sequence). CDR3 DNA sequence: TGTGCCAGCAGCCAGGAGCGGGGGGCCACCGGGGAGCTGTTTTTT. Its translation: CASSQERGATGELFF.

This clonotype has at least ten counts. The rearrangement uses TRBV7-3 and TRBJ2-2; D is perhaps TRBD1 (6 bases). This CDR3 is 14 amino acids long. Germline V gene sequence: CDR1 SGHTA, CDR2 FQGTGA. Between the trimmed V and J ends, which lost 5 bases and 7 bases, there was a span of 14 bases. The CDR3 region is CASSAYQGIGELFF. For the CDR3, the DNA is TGTGCCAGCAGCGCGTACCAGGGGATCGGGGAGCTGTTTTTT.

Ten or more counts support this clonotype. This chain uses TRBV5-6 with TRBJ2-3, with a possible D match to TRBD1 (7 bases). Deletions cut 3 bases from V and 0 bases from J, with 17 bases between. The CDR3 is 17 amino acids. Germline V gene sequence: CDR1 SGHDT, CDR2 YYEEEE. In nucleotides, the CDR3 is TGTGCCAGCAGCTGGACAGGTAGAGGGACTAGCACAGATACGCAGTATTTT. This translates into CASSWTGRGTSTDTQYF.

The chain combines TRBV3-1 with TRBJ2-7; TRBD1 aligns across 7 bases. V lost 3 bases to trimming and J lost 6 bases; unmatched junction nucleotides: 2. CDR1 LGHDT and CDR2 YNNKEL come from the germline V gene (reference sequence). The CDR3 spans 12 residues. Written as DNA, the CDR3 is TGTGCCAGCAGCCAGAGGGGGCCCGAGCAGTACTTC. It specifies CASSQRGPEQYF.

In this sample, this clonotype turned up many times. V and J are TRBV6-6 and TRBJ1-2, with D tentatively TRBD1 (6 bases). Germline loops: CDR1 MNHNY, CDR2 SVGAGI (reference sequence). The CDR3 is 13 residues long. The V gene lost 7 bases and the J gene lost 5 bases, with 14 bases spanning the gap. The CDR3 reads CASIEDSWYGYTF. Written as DNA, the CDR3 is TGTGCCAGCATCGAGGACAGCTGGTATGGCTACACCTTC.

The chain has TRBV3-1 and TRBJ2-2, with 7 positions matching TRBD2. This CDR3 comprises 17 residues. J was trimmed by 1 base and V by 0 bases; bases with no gene match: 5. Germline V gives CDR1 LGHDT, CDR2 YNNKEL (reference sequence). CDR3 protein: CASSQEGLAENTGELFF. The CDR3 DNA sequence: TGTGCCAGCAGCCAAGAGGGTCTAGCGGAGAACACCGGGGAGCTGTTTTTT.

About this clonotype: This clone may be a read error of a much larger clone one base away. The rearrangement uses TRBV11-2 and TRBJ2-3; D is undetermined. V was clipped by 11 bases and J by 6 bases, with 18 bases between them. CDR1 and CDR2 from the germline V gene are SGHAT and FQNNGV. The CDR3 contains 13 residues. This CDR3 reads CAGNHPTGDTQYF. The CDR3 nucleotides are TGTGCCGGCAACCACCCCACCGGGGATACGCAGTATTTT.

This clonotype was detected ten times or more. The V gene is TRBV6-5, the J gene TRBJ2-6, with D unclear. V was clipped by 5 bases and J by 3 bases, with 14 bases between them. The CDR3 spans 16 residues. Germline V gives CDR1 MNHEY, CDR2 SVGAGI. DNA for the CDR3: TGTGCCAGCAGTCTTCTCTCCCTGGTTGGGGCCAACGTCCTGACTTTC. Protein sequence: CASSLLSLVGANVLTF.